The 20 T cell receptor beta chains reported below all come from one sample, sequenced in a study of blood T cell repertoires in COVID-19 (dated by TCRdb to about 2020). The receptor library was made with the immunoSEQ multiplex PCR assay. This is the immuneACCESS table as TCRdb keeps it, with only in-frame sequences that have V and J called. A part of the clones is gone; compared with another copy, unresolved V genes explain less than half, and the rest is unexplained. The table for this sample lists around 100,000 clones; about 90% of them were counted only once. About 4% of the sample lies in the top ten. Sequencing was done on a sample of peripheral blood. The receptors stem from a woman in her sixties or seventies with acute or convalescent COVID-19.

The chain joins TRBV21-1 to TRBJ2-7; TRBD2 reflects the table's D call only, with no check against the DNA. TRBV21-1 is flagged as a pseudogene. This CDR3 spans 16 amino acids. CDR3 sequence: CASSKGATSGSYEQYV. The DNA for the CDR3 is TGTGCCAGCAGCAAAGGCGCGACTAGCGGGAGCTACGAGCAGTACGTC.

V usage is TRBV24-1 and J usage is TRBJ1-2, with D perhaps matching TRBD1 (6 bases). The germline gives CDR1 KGHDR, CDR2 SFDVKD. The CDR3 contains 12 residues. V dropped 3 bases and J dropped 8 bases, with 9 bases sitting between them. The CDR3 loop is CATSDTDRGYTF. The CDR3 DNA reads as TGTGCCACCAGTGATACGGACAGAGGCTACACCTTC.

The chain links TRBV19 to TRBJ1-6; the D gene is possibly TRBD1 (5 bases). The CDR3 runs 17 residues. With 3 bases removed from V and 0 bases from J, the gap between germline ends came to 12 bases. Per the germline V gene, CDR1 is LNHDA and CDR2 is SQIVND (reference sequence). CDR3 DNA sequence: TGTGCCAGTAGTATCGCCACGGGGGGCTCCTATAATTCACCCCTCCACTTT. Translation: CASSIATGGSYNSPLHF.

The V call is TRBV9, the J call TRBJ2-6; 7 bases fit TRBD1. Germline trimming cut 8 bases from V and 2 bases from J; bases unmatched to any gene: 13. Germline lookup yields CDR1 SGDLS and CDR2 YYNGEE. The CDR3 covers 17 residues. CDR3 DNA: TGTGCCAGGGGGCTCGAGACAGGGCACCCTGGGGCCAACGTCCTGACTTTC. Encoded protein: CARGLETGHPGANVLTF.

The V call is TRBV6-5, the J call TRBJ2-2, with D perhaps matching TRBD2 (6 bases). Per the germline V gene, CDR1 is MNHEY and CDR2 is SVGAGI. The V gene lost 4 bases and the J gene lost 7 bases, with 13 bases spanning the gap. The CDR3 has 14 residues. The CDR3 region is CASSSGTGVGELFF. CDR3 coding DNA: TGTGCCAGCAGTTCCGGGACTGGGGTCGGGGAGCTGTTTTTT.

V usage is TRBV7-9 and J usage is TRBJ1-1, with a possible D match to TRBD1 (5 bases). V lost 5 bases, J lost 3 bases, and 13 bases lay in between. CDR1 SEHNR and CDR2 FQNEAQ come from the germline V gene (reference sequence). The CDR3 loop spans 14 amino acids. CDR3 DNA: TGTGCCAGCAGCCTCTGGGGGGGGGACACTGAAGCTTTCTTT. This codes for CASSLWGGDTEAFF.

This clone appeared once. CDR3 coding DNA: TGTGCCAGCAGTCGACAGCTCCAAGAGACCCAGTACTTC. Translation: CASSRQLQETQYF. The chain couples TRBV28 to TRBJ2-5; D might be TRBD1 (5 bases). Deletions cut 5 bases from V and 1 base from J, with 8 bases between. CDR3 size: 13 residues. Per the germline V gene, CDR1 is MDHEN and CDR2 is SYDVKM. The complete variable domain, with remaining parts taken from reference TRBV28 and TRBJ2-5, reads DVKVTQSSRYLVKRTGEKVFLECVQDMDHENMFWYRQDPGLGLRLIYFSYDVKMKEKGDIPEGYSVSREKKERFSLILESASTNQTSMYLCASSRQLQETQYFGPGTRLLVL.

V usage is TRBV5-1 and J usage is TRBJ1-2, with TRBD1 matching over 8 bases. The CDR3 spans 15 residues. V trimming: 4 bases; J trimming: 0 bases; junction bases outside the gene matches: 5. Germline values: CDR1 SGHRS, CDR2 YFSETQ. This CDR3 is CASSPTGDPNYGYTF. Written as DNA, the CDR3 is TGCGCCAGCAGCCCGACAGGGGACCCTAACTATGGCTACACCTTC.

V gene TRBV19 combines with J gene TRBJ1-4; 7 nucleotides line up with TRBD1. The V and J ends lost 5 bases and 5 bases, in that order; junction bases with no gene match: 8. The CDR3 sequence is 15 residues long. Germline CDR1 and CDR2: LNHDA and SQIVND (reference sequence). In DNA form, the CDR3 reads TGTGCCAGTAGTGCAACCGGGACAGTGAATGAAAAACTGTTTTTT. Amino acid sequence: CASSATGTVNEKLFF.

The J gene is TRBJ2-1, the V gene TRBV19, with D maybe TRBD1 (8 bases). The CDR3 totals 17 residues. Germline lookup yields CDR1 LNHDA and CDR2 SQIVND (reference sequence). V was trimmed by 7 bases and J by 1 base, leaving 20 bases between them. In DNA form, the CDR3 reads TGTGCCAGTAAAAACAGGGGGGGCCTACAATCCTACAATGAGCAGTTCTTC. This codes for CASKNRGGLQSYNEQFF.

The chain has TRBV6-6 and TRBJ2-1; 7 positions match TRBD2. Germline V gives CDR1 MNHNY, CDR2 SVGAGI (reference sequence). The CDR3 has 14 residues. J lost 9 bases, V lost 5 bases, and 10 bases had no gene match. The CDR3 protein is CASSLRLAGGEQFF. CDR3 in DNA: TGTGCCAGCAGTCTTCGACTAGCCGGGGGTGAGCAGTTCTTC.

This clone was seen just once. The rearrangement joins TRBV5-1 to TRBJ2-1, with D perhaps matching TRBD2 (6 bases). Germline-derived CDR1 and CDR2 are SGHRS and YFSETQ. The CDR3 has 13 amino acids. The V and J ends lost 7 bases and 7 bases respectively, with 15 bases between them. CDR3 loop: CASRDLAINEQFF. The DNA for the CDR3 is TGCGCCAGCCGGGACTTAGCGATTAATGAGCAGTTCTTC.

V usage is TRBV14 and J usage is TRBJ1-1, with D perhaps TRBD1 (6 bases). The CDR3 sequence is 14 residues long. CDR1 and CDR2 from the germline V gene are SGHDN and FVKESK. The V and J ends lost 2 bases and 4 bases respectively, with 11 bases between them. The CDR3 reads CASSQFGGVTEAFF. The DNA for the CDR3 is TGTGCCAGCAGCCAATTTGGGGGCGTCACTGAAGCTTTCTTT.

This sequence joins TRBV10-3 and TRBJ2-7, with a possible D match to TRBD1 (6 bases). The CDR3 is 13 residues long. Per the germline V gene, CDR1 is ENHRY and CDR2 is SYGVKD. V lost 8 bases and J lost 0, with 11 bases in between. Written as DNA, the CDR3 is TGTGCCATCCGCCGGGACAACTCCTACGAGCAGTACGTC. This sequence encodes CAIRRDNSYEQYV.

A remark on this clone: Other nucleotide sequences from this sample produce the same CDR3. The V and J genes are TRBV7-8 and TRBJ1-3, with a weak D call TRBD1 (5 bases). Trimming took 5 bases from V and 1 from J, leaving 12 bases between them. The CDR3 totals 15 residues. Looked up from germline, CDR1 is SGHVS and CDR2 is FQNEAQ. CDR3 DNA: TGTGCCAGCAGCCCACTCCCAGGGTCTGGAAACACCATATATTTT. The encoded protein is CASSPLPGSGNTIYF.

The V call is TRBV9, the J call TRBJ2-2, with 13 bases identical to TRBD2. The CDR3 loop spans 14 amino acids. Germline CDR1 SGDLS, CDR2 YYNGEE. The V gene end was trimmed by 7 bases and the J gene end by 6 bases; junction bases not matched to a gene: 3. The CDR3 loop is CASAGTSGAGELFF. The CDR3 nucleotides are TGTGCCAGCGCTGGGACTAGCGGGGCCGGGGAGCTGTTTTTT.

This chain connects TRBV19 to TRBJ1-3, with TRBD1 matching 7 bases. The ends lost 8 bases at V and 0 bases at J; junction bases unmatched: 4. Germline CDR1 is LNHDA and CDR2 is SQIVND (reference sequence). CDR3 size: 14 residues. The CDR3 loop is CASADRASGNTIYF. The CDR3 DNA reads TGTGCCAGTGCAGACAGGGCCTCTGGAAACACCATATATTTT. Variable domain in full (rest from reference TRBV19 and TRBJ1-3): DGGITQSPKYLFRKEGQNVTLSCEQNLNHDAMYWYRQDPGQGLRLIYYSQIVNDFQKGDIAEGYSVSREKKESFPLTVTSAQKNPTAFYLCASADRASGNTIYFGEGSWLTVV.

This chain uses TRBV28 with TRBJ1-5, with 8 nucleotides matching TRBD1. V shed 5 bases, J shed 7 bases, and the junction held 10 bases outside the gene matches. CDR3 size: 15 residues. Germline V lookup: CDR1 MDHEN, CDR2 SYDVKM. Here the CDR3 DNA reads TGTGCCAGCAGTGCCCCCGGGACAGGAGGACAGCCCCAGCATTTT. It yields the protein CASSAPGTGGQPQHF.

The chain carries TRBV19 and TRBJ1-5; TRBD1 agrees at 9 bases. This CDR3 region has 16 residues. The junction had 12 bases not matched to a gene; V was cut back by 5 bases and J by 7 bases. Germline lookup yields CDR1 LNHDA and CDR2 SQIVND (reference sequence). The CDR3 region has the DNA TGTGCCAGTAGTTTTATGGGACAGGGAAGACGACAGCCCCAGCATTTT. This codes for CASSFMGQGRRQPQHF. The variable domain in full, completed from reference TRBV19 and TRBJ1-5, reads DGGITQSPKYLFRKEGQNVTLSCEQNLNHDAMYWYRQDPGQGLRLIYYSQIVNDFQKGDIAEGYSVSREKKESFPLTVTSAQKNPTAFYLCASSFMGQGRRQPQHFGDGTRLSIL.

The chain joins TRBV27 to TRBJ2-5, with TRBD2 matching 13 bases. The CDR3 sequence is 16 residues long. Trimming took 6 bases from V and 4 from J; bases not matched to a gene: 8. The germline CDR1 and CDR2 sequences are MNHEY and SMNVEV (reference sequence). CDR3 amino acids: CASRKGLAGAVETQYF. CDR3 DNA sequence: TGTGCCAGCAGAAAAGGACTAGCGGGAGCGGTAGAGACCCAGTACTTC.